Listed here are 31 T cell receptor beta chains from one sample, sequenced in a study. A single record per CDR3 protein comes from TCRdb applying MiXCR to the RT-PCR reads. The data show about 700,000 distinct CDR3 sequences, 12% to 15% seen once. The material sequenced was memory CD4+ T cells from blood. Source of these receptors: a female donor in good health, serving as a healthy control.

This rearrangement joins TRBV29-1 to TRBJ2-3, with TRBD1 identical over 9 bases. Germline V gene lookup returns CDR1 SQVTM and CDR2 ANQGSEA. This CDR3 region has 13 residues. J lost 0 bases, V lost 7 bases, and 2 bases had no gene match. Here the CDR3 DNA reads TGCAGCGAAGGGACAGGGAGCACAGATACGCAGTATTTT. Translated, it gives CSEGTGSTDTQYF.

The chain employs TRBV10-3 and TRBJ2-2; D not certain. V lost 3 bases and J 1 base, leaving 3 bases between the germline ends. Germline V gene data show CDR1 as ENHRY and CDR2 as SYGVKD. The CDR3 extends over 13 amino acids. The CDR3 protein is CAISEWNTGELFF. The CDR3 coding sequence is TGTGCCATCAGTGAATGGAACACCGGGGAGCTGTTTTTT.

The chain employs TRBV7-2 and TRBJ1-2, with D perhaps matching TRBD1 (6 bases). Trimming removed 1 base from V and 5 bases from J, with 14 bases in between. The germline gives CDR1 SGHTA, CDR2 FQGNSA. The length of the CDR3 is 15 residues. The CDR3 loop reads CASSLDRGAEYGYTF. The CDR3 bases are TGTGCCAGCAGCTTAGATAGGGGGGCGGAATATGGCTACACCTTC.

V gene TRBV2 combines with J gene TRBJ2-5; no clear D gene. There are 15 residues in the CDR3. Germline CDR1 SNHLY, CDR2 FYNNEI. Trimming took off 6 bases at V and 1 base at J, with 15 bases between the two ends. In nucleotides, the CDR3 is TGTGCCAGCAGAGTATTCGACCCGGTCCAAGAGACCCAGTACTTC. Residues: CASRVFDPVQETQYF.

V is TRBV11-3 and J is TRBJ1-1; weak D call: TRBD1 (6 bases). CDR3 length equals 14 residues. Germline V CDR1 and CDR2: SGHNT, YENEEA. V lost 5 bases to trimming and J lost 10 bases, with 20 bases between them. The CDR3 here is CASSAAGGAARAFF. The CDR3 coding sequence is TGTGCCAGCAGCGCTGCCGGGGGCGCGGCAAGAGCTTTCTTT.

A few counts support this clonotype. The rearrangement uses TRBV7-3 and TRBJ2-7; possible D gene TRBD2, 6 bases. CDR3 length: 13 residues. Trimming pared 2 bases from V and 7 bases from J, leaving 12 bases between. Germline lookup yields CDR1 SGHTA and CDR2 FQGTGA. CDR3 amino acids: CASSLGVRGEQYF. Here the CDR3 DNA reads TGTGCCAGCAGCTTAGGTGTGCGGGGAGAGCAGTACTTC.

This clonotype was counted between two and nine times. J is TRBJ2-1 and V is TRBV15; 9 bases agree with TRBD2. V shed 0 bases, J shed 10 bases, and the junction held 7 bases outside the gene matches. CDR3 length: 15 amino acids. Germline-derived CDR1 and CDR2 are LNHNV and YYDKDF (reference sequence). The CDR3 DNA is TGTGCCACCAGCAGAGAGCGGGAGGGCCTGGGGGAGCAGTTCTTC. Protein sequence: CATSREREGLGEQFF.

This clonotype was seen ten or more times. V gene TRBV20-1 combines with J gene TRBJ1-4; weak D call: TRBD1 (5 bases). CDR1 and CDR2 from the germline V gene are DFQATT and SNEGSKA (reference sequence). Trimming stripped 6 bases from V and 2 bases from J, with 13 bases between. This CDR3 comprises 14 residues. This CDR3 is CSATDRGTNEKLFF. The DNA for the CDR3 is TGCAGTGCCACTGATCGGGGGACTAATGAAAAACTGTTTTTT.

This clonotype was counted a few times. The chain combines TRBV7-8 with TRBJ1-4, with 9 nucleotides matching TRBD1. The CDR3 totals 14 residues. Germline V gene sequence: CDR1 SGHVS, CDR2 FQNEAQ. V was pared by 6 bases and J by 10 bases, with 9 bases of the junction left unmatched. The CDR3 sequence: CASRAQGAGGKLFF. The CDR3 nucleotides are TGTGCCAGCAGAGCACAGGGGGCAGGCGGAAAACTGTTTTTT.

There are a few counts of this clonotype. The chain links TRBV7-2 to TRBJ2-7; TRBD2 is a possible D gene (5 bases). CDR1 is SGHTA, CDR2 FQGNSA, per germline. Trimming shortened V by 5 bases and J by 6 bases, and 20 bases separated the two germline ends. This CDR3 spans 15 amino acids. The chain's CDR3 is CASSLSVERTREQYF. The CDR3 DNA sequence: TGTGCCAGCAGCCTCTCGGTGGAGCGGACCCGCGAGCAGTACTTC.

The chain combines TRBV5-1 with TRBJ2-3, with D perhaps matching TRBD2 (5 bases). Trimming pared 6 bases from V and 1 base from J, leaving 9 bases between. Per germline, CDR1 SGHRS and CDR2 YFSETQ. The CDR3 sequence is 13 residues long. The CDR3 region has the DNA TGCGCCAGCAAGCGTAGCGGCACAGATACGCAGTATTTT. Encoded protein: CASKRSGTDTQYF.

This clonotype was observed at least ten times. The chain uses TRBV7-2 and TRBJ1-5; 8 bases map to TRBD1. The trim removed 1 base at V and 2 bases at J, leaving 4 bases unmatched. Germline values: CDR1 SGHTA, CDR2 FQGNSA. The CDR3 extends over 16 amino acids. The CDR3 region is CASSLGPGQGNQPQHF. In DNA form, the CDR3 reads TGTGCCAGCAGCTTAGGGCCGGGACAGGGCAATCAGCCCCAGCATTTT.

This clonotype was picked up a small number of times. The chain links TRBV7-9 to TRBJ1-6, with D possibly matching TRBD1 (5 bases). In germline, CDR1 is SEHNR, CDR2 FQNEAQ (reference sequence). The CDR3 has 14 residues. Trimming removed 3 bases from V and 9 bases from J, with 12 bases in between. As DNA, the CDR3 is TGTGCCAGCAGCTTTTTGTATCAGGGTTCACCCCTCCACTTT. Amino acid sequence: CASSFLYQGSPLHF.

This clonotype was counted many times. This rearrangement joins TRBV6-2 or TRBV6-3 to TRBJ2-7; D gene unclear. Trimming removed 4 bases from V and 2 bases from J, with 12 bases in between. CDR3 length: 14 amino acids. CDR1 is MNHEY, CDR2 SVGEGT, per germline. DNA for the CDR3: TGTGCCAGCAGTTCCATGACGGAAACCTACGAGCAGTACTTC. Protein: CASSSMTETYEQYF.

V gene TRBV10-3 combines with J gene TRBJ1-3; the match to TRBD1 covers 8 bases. Germline V lookup: CDR1 ENHRY, CDR2 SYGVKD. The V segment lost 5 bases and the J segment 4 bases; nucleotides outside the gene matches: 4. This CDR3 comprises 14 residues. The CDR3 here is CAISTGGKGNTIYF. The DNA for the CDR3 is TGTGCCATCAGTACAGGGGGGAAAGGAAACACCATATATTTT.

The V gene is TRBV7-8, the J gene TRBJ1-1, with D uncertain. V shed 1 base and J shed 0 bases, with 9 bases lying between them. Germline assignment: CDR1 SGHVS and CDR2 FQNEAQ. The CDR3 consists of 15 residues. The CDR3 DNA reads as TGTGCCAGCAGCTTAGTCCCAAGAATGAACACTGAAGCTTTCTTT. This gives the protein CASSLVPRMNTEAFF.

This chain joins TRBV7-2 and TRBJ2-3, with TRBD2 matching 9 bases. V trimming: 4 bases; J trimming: 0 bases; junction bases outside the gene matches: 5. This CDR3 comprises 16 residues. In germline, CDR1 is SGHTA, CDR2 FQGNSA. The CDR3 region has the DNA TGTGCCAGCAGCTCCCTAGCGGGAACTAGCACAGATACGCAGTATTTT. It is translated as CASSSLAGTSTDTQYF.

This clonotype was seen a few times. This chain links TRBV7-9 with TRBJ2-7, with D tentatively TRBD1 (6 bases). CDR3 size: 15 residues. Trimming pared 5 bases from V and 5 bases from J, leaving 19 bases between. Germline-derived CDR1 and CDR2 are SEHNR and FQNEAQ (reference sequence). CDR3 nucleotides: TGTGCCAGCAGCCCAAGGGGGACCCCGGGAAACGAGCAGTACTTC. Translated: CASSPRGTPGNEQYF. Filled out from reference TRBV7-9 and TRBJ2-7, the complete variable domain reads DTGVSQNPRHKITKRGQNVTFRCDPISEHNRLYWYRQTLGQGPEFLTYFQNEAQLEKSRLLSDRFSAERPKGSFSTLEIQRTEQGDSAMYLCASSPRGTPGNEQYFGPGTRLTVT.

The genes are TRBV28 and TRBJ1-5; TRBD1 matches 9 bases. The trim removed 6 bases at V and 0 bases at J, leaving 6 bases unmatched. The CDR3 has 16 residues. CDR1 is MDHEN, CDR2 SYDVKM, per germline. This CDR3 reads CASRTGGINSNQPQHF. The CDR3 DNA sequence: TGTGCCAGCAGGACAGGGGGGATTAATAGCAATCAGCCCCAGCATTTT.

This clonotype was seen more than once but under ten times. The genes are TRBV12-3 or TRBV12-4 and TRBJ1-1, with 7 bases fitting TRBD1. This CDR3 is 15 amino acids long. V was pared by 0 bases and J by 1 base, with 2 bases of the junction left unmatched. The chain's CDR3 is CASSLAGQRNTEAFF. The CDR3 DNA reads as TGTGCCAGCAGTTTAGCGGGACAGCGGAACACTGAAGCTTTCTTT.

This clonotype was observed a handful of times. CDR3 sequence: CASSKLGTGGDEQYF. The CDR3 DNA reads TGCGCCAGCTCCAAATTGGGAACAGGGGGCGACGAGCAGTACTTC. This sequence joins TRBV4-3 and TRBJ2-7, with 9 bases aligning to TRBD1. This CDR3 contains 15 residues. The V gene's germline CDR1 is LGHNA and CDR2 YSLEER. V lost 8 bases and J lost 5; bases outside the gene matches: 13.

This clonotype was seen ten or more times. The rearrangement joins TRBV12-3 or TRBV12-4 to TRBJ2-1; 7 bases agree with TRBD1. CDR3 length: 15 residues. Losses at the gene ends were 6 bases for V and 2 bases for J; bases not matched to a gene: 7. The CDR3, as DNA: TGTGCCAGCAGCCAACAGGGGTGGACCTACAATGAGCAGTTCTTC. Translated: CASSQQGWTYNEQFF.

V gene TRBV20-1 combines with J gene TRBJ2-3; 9 bases agree with TRBD2. V lost 6 bases and J lost 4; bases outside the gene matches: 5. The CDR3 totals 13 residues. The V gene's germline CDR1 is DFQATT and CDR2 SNEGSKA (reference sequence). The CDR3, as DNA: TGCAGTGCGTTTAGCGGGAGCGCAGATACGCAGTATTTT. Translating it yields CSAFSGSADTQYF.

This clonotype was seen more than once but under ten times. The chain links TRBV6-6 to TRBJ2-2, with 12 positions matching TRBD1. Germline V gene data show CDR1 as MNHNY and CDR2 as SVGAGI (reference sequence). The CDR3 loop spans 16 amino acids. With V trimmed by 2 bases and J by 7 bases, 5 bases remained unmatched. CDR3 amino acids: CASSYAGQGAGGELFF. CDR3 DNA: TGTGCCAGCAGTTACGCGGGACAGGGGGCAGGCGGGGAGCTGTTTTTT.

V usage is TRBV5-1 and J usage is TRBJ2-7; 14 nucleotides match TRBD2. V shed 5 bases and J 4 bases; nucleotides not matched to a gene: 14. CDR3 length equals 18 residues. Per the germline V gene, CDR1 is SGHRS and CDR2 is YFSETQ. CDR3 in DNA: TGCGCCAGCAGTTTCGGGACTAGCGGGAGATCGGAATCATACGAGCAGTACTTC. Translating it yields CASSFGTSGRSESYEQYF.

V and J are TRBV15 and TRBJ2-1; D tentatively reads TRBD1 or TRBD2 (6 bases each). CDR1 and CDR2 from the germline V gene are LNHNV and YYDKDF (reference sequence). This CDR3 region has 16 residues. Between the trimmed V and J ends, which lost 4 bases and 7 bases, there was a span of 20 bases. The CDR3 region is CATSTTGGGPRNEQFF. The DNA for the CDR3 is TGTGCCACCAGCACAACCGGAGGGGGTCCGAGGAATGAGCAGTTCTTC.

This clonotype was observed at least ten times. The J gene is TRBJ1-1, the V gene TRBV6-5, with 10 bases identical to TRBD1. This CDR3 is built from 12 residues. Germline CDR1 reads MNHEY; CDR2 reads SVGAGI. The trim removed 7 bases at V and 8 bases at J, leaving 4 bases unmatched. CDR3 loop: CASTPDRGEAFF. Written as DNA, the CDR3 is TGTGCCAGCACCCCGGACAGGGGGGAAGCTTTCTTT.

Ten or more counts support this clonotype. V gene TRBV5-6 combines with J gene TRBJ2-7; D may be TRBD1 (6 bases). Trimming pared 4 bases from V and 0 bases from J, leaving 11 bases between. The CDR3 is 14 residues long. Germline CDR1 reads SGHDT; CDR2 reads YYEEEE. CDR3 coding DNA: TGTGCCAGCAGCCAAGCGACAGGCTCCTACGAGCAGTACTTC. Protein product: CASSQATGSYEQYF.

This clonotype came up many times. The gene calls are TRBV4-3 and TRBJ1-2; TRBD1 matches 7 bases. In germline, CDR1 is LGHNA, CDR2 YSLEER. This CDR3 comprises 13 residues. V gave up 1 base and J gave up 6 bases; unmatched junction bases: 2. As DNA, the CDR3 is TGCGCCAGCAGCCAAGCCAGGGGGGATGGCTACACCTTC. Its translation is CASSQARGDGYTF.

The chain uses TRBV10-3 and TRBJ1-4; D is undetermined. The ends were cut back, 10 bases at V and 2 bases at J, with 17 bases in the middle. The CDR3 has 15 amino acids. Germline V gives CDR1 ENHRY, CDR2 SYGVKD. CDR3: CATRAREVTNEKLFF. CDR3 nucleotides: TGTGCCACCCGGGCCCGAGAGGTCACTAATGAAAAACTGTTTTTT.

This clonotype has only one observation. The chain carries TRBV28 and TRBJ2-3, with unresolved D. V dropped 6 bases and J dropped 0 bases, with 19 bases sitting between them. The V gene's germline CDR1 is MDHEN and CDR2 SYDVKM. The CDR3 has 17 residues. The CDR3 sequence is CASSPSRPQLSTDTQYF. CDR3 sequence (DNA): TGTGCCAGCAGCCCGAGTCGACCCCAATTAAGCACAGATACGCAGTATTTT.